Listed below are T cell receptor beta chains from one sample, sequenced in a study of patients and donors after allogeneic stem cell transplantation. TCRdb called the RT-PCR reads again in MiXCR, with one record for every CDR3 protein. The sample records 800,000 to 1,000,000 distinct CDR3 sequences, about 20% being singletons. Source material: blood, either unsorted or a sorted T cell fraction (not recorded which). The receptor source for this set is a human donor who was either an allogeneic HSCT recipient or a stem cell or donor lymphocyte infusion donor (not recorded which). It is not recorded whose cells these are; they may come from a transplant donor. Each CDR3 is given with its conserved first and last residue. Each record gives: J gene, D gene, clone size, V gene, CDR3 DNA, CDR3 protein. The D gene is left open where the match is weak. Where a row states a size, it is once, few, many or the class of an expanded clone; other rows omit it.

J: TRBJ2-1
D: TRBD2
size: -
V: TRBV7-2
DNA: TGTGCCAGCAGCTTGGATGGGAGGGCCGTCAATGAGCAGTTCTTC
CDR3: CASSLDGRAVNEQFF

J: TRBJ1-1
D: -
size: few
V: TRBV14
DNA: TGTGCCAGCAGCCAAATGTCGAAAGGGCTGAACACTGAAGCTTTCTTT
CDR3: CASSQMSKGLNTEAFF

J: TRBJ1-2
D: TRBD1
size: once
V: TRBV7-9
DNA: TGTGCCAGCAGCTGGACAGGGGGCGCGAGCTACACCTTC
CDR3: CASSWTGGASYTF

J: TRBJ2-1
D: -
size: -
V: TRBV27
DNA: TGTGCCAGCCGATGGGGGCTGGATGAGCAGTTCTTC
CDR3: CASRWGLDEQFF

J: TRBJ2-4
D: TRBD2
size: few
V: TRBV20-1
DNA: TGCAGTGCTAGCGTGACTAGCGGGGGGAGGCTAGCCAAAAACATTCAGTACTTC
CDR3: CSASVTSGGRLAKNIQYF

J: TRBJ2-7
D: -
size: -
V: TRBV4-1
DNA: TGCGCCAGCAGCCAAGATGCGGGCGGCATCGCCTTTTACGAGCAGTACTTC
CDR3: CASSQDAGGIAFYEQYF

J: TRBJ2-5
D: TRBD2
size: -
V: TRBV24-1
DNA: TGTGCCACCAGCCCGCCCGGGAGGGGTGAGACCCAGTACTTC
CDR3: CATSPPGRGETQYF

J: TRBJ2-3
D: -
size: few
V: TRBV12-3/TRBV12-4
DNA: TGTGCCAGCAGCACAGGGGAGGGGGCAGATACGCAGTATTTT
CDR3: CASSTGEGADTQYF

J: TRBJ2-4
D: -
size: -
V: TRBV6-2/TRBV6-3
DNA: TGTGCCAGCAGCAACCCAGTTCGTCTAAATAACATTCAGTACTTC
CDR3: CASSNPVRLNNIQYF

J: TRBJ2-7
D: -
size: few
V: TRBV2
DNA: TGTGCCAGCAGTGAAATTTGGAAGTTCGAGCAGTACTTC
CDR3: CASSEIWKFEQYF

J: TRBJ1-1
D: -
size: once
V: TRBV12-3/TRBV12-4
DNA: TGTGCCAGCAGTTTAGGGTTGACTGGAATGAACACTGAAGCTTTCTTT
CDR3: CASSLGLTGMNTEAFF

J: TRBJ1-2
D: TRBD1
size: -
V: TRBV6-5
DNA: TGTGCCAGCAGTTCCTACAGGGGGGGGTCGTATGGCTACACCTTC
CDR3: CASSSYRGGSYGYTF

J: TRBJ2-7
D: -
size: many
V: TRBV12-3/TRBV12-4
DNA: TGTGCCAGCAGCCCAGAGGCCCTACAGCTACACGAGCAGTACTTC
CDR3: CASSPEALQLHEQYF

J: TRBJ2-7
D: -
size: few
V: TRBV5-6
DNA: TGTGCCAGCAGCGACTTTTTGCTCATGCGACAGAGCTCCTACGAGCAGTACTTC
CDR3: CASSDFLLMRQSSYEQYF

J: TRBJ1-1
D: -
size: -
V: TRBV20-1
DNA: TGCAGTGCTAGGATTGACAGGAACACTGAAGCTTTCTTT
CDR3: CSARIDRNTEAFF

J: TRBJ2-7
D: TRBD2
size: few
V: TRBV4-2
DNA: TGTGCCAGCAGCCACCTAGCGGGCGCGGGAGACGATTACGAGCAGTACTTC
CDR3: CASSHLAGAGDDYEQYF

J: TRBJ2-3
D: TRBD2
size: few
V: TRBV7-2
DNA: TGTGCCAGCAGCTTAAGGAGCGGGGGTGGTGTGGATACGCAGTATTTT
CDR3: CASSLRSGGGVDTQYF

J: TRBJ2-7
D: -
size: few
V: TRBV5-1
DNA: TGCGCCAGCAGCTTGGGGGGAAAAGGAAGCTCCTACGAGCAGTACTTC
CDR3: CASSLGGKGSSYEQYF

J: TRBJ2-4
D: -
size: few
V: TRBV12-3/TRBV12-4
DNA: TGTGCCAGCACCAACAAGGGGTTAATAGCCAAAAACATTCAGTACTTC
CDR3: CASTNKGLIAKNIQYF

J: TRBJ2-1
D: TRBD1
size: many
V: TRBV12-3/TRBV12-4
DNA: TGTGCCAGCAGATTACAGGGGGCAGGTTACAATGAGCAGTTCTTC
CDR3: CASRLQGAGYNEQFF

J: TRBJ1-4
D: -
size: -
V: TRBV2
DNA: TGTGCCAGCAGTGCCACAGGCCGGGCAACTATTGAAAAACTGTTTTTT
CDR3: CASSATGRATIEKLFF

J: TRBJ1-2
D: TRBD1
size: -
V: TRBV11-2
DNA: TGTGCCAGCAGCCATATTACAGGGGGCTATGGCTACACCTTC
CDR3: CASSHITGGYGYTF

J: TRBJ2-1
D: -
size: many
V: TRBV12-3/TRBV12-4
DNA: TGTGCCAGCAGCCTCCAGGGGTGGAGGACGGATGGGAATGAGCAGTTCTTC
CDR3: CASSLQGWRTDGNEQFF

J: TRBJ2-5
D: -
size: -
V: TRBV7-6
DNA: TGTGCCAGCAGCCTCCCAGGAGGGACAGAGTACTTC
CDR3: CASSLPGGTEYF

J: TRBJ2-1
D: -
size: many
V: TRBV24-1
DNA: TGTGCCACCAGTGAACCCGGACTCAATGAGCAGTTCTTC
CDR3: CATSEPGLNEQFF

J: TRBJ2-5
D: -
size: -
V: TRBV3-1
DNA: TGTGCCAGCAGCCAAAGGGGCGGCCGCCAAGAGACCCAGTACTTC
CDR3: CASSQRGGRQETQYF

J: TRBJ2-3
D: -
size: few
V: TRBV6-5
DNA: TGTGCCAGCAGTTACTTTACCCCCAGGCAGGGAAGGGGCGTAGATACGCAGTATTTT
CDR3: CASSYFTPRQGRGVDTQYF

J: TRBJ2-5
D: -
size: once
V: TRBV5-1
DNA: TGCGCCAGCAGCCGCGGGGCGGCGGAGACCCAGTACTTC
CDR3: CASSRGAAETQYF

J: TRBJ1-5
D: -
size: -
V: TRBV3-1
DNA: TGTGCCAGCAGCAAGGGGGGCCCCAATCAGCCCCAGCATTTT
CDR3: CASSKGGPNQPQHF

J: TRBJ1-4
D: -
size: few
V: TRBV11-2
DNA: TGTGCCAGCAGCCCGAGAGAGGGCCACTTCTTTGAAAAACTGTTTTTT
CDR3: CASSPREGHFFEKLFF

J: TRBJ2-7
D: TRBD2
size: -
V: TRBV20-1
DNA: TGCAGTGCCACTAGCGGGACCACCTACGAGCAGTACTTC
CDR3: CSATSGTTYEQYF

J: TRBJ2-7
D: -
size: many
V: TRBV29-1
DNA: TGCAGCGCAACGGAAACAGCTCCAGACTCCGAGCAGTACTTC
CDR3: CSATETAPDSEQYF

J: TRBJ2-3
D: TRBD1
size: few
V: TRBV5-1
DNA: TGTGCCAGCAGCTTCACAGGGGCCAGCACAGATACGCAGTATTTT
CDR3: CASSFTGASTDTQYF

J: TRBJ2-1
D: -
size: -
V: TRBV2
DNA: TGTGCCAGCAGTGCCACCGGCGGGCAGTTCTTC
CDR3: CASSATGGQFF

J: TRBJ2-5
D: -
size: few
V: TRBV5-1
DNA: TGCGCCAGCAGCTTGCGACCCGGGGGAGAGACCCAGTACTTC
CDR3: CASSLRPGGETQYF

J: TRBJ2-1
D: TRBD1
size: few
V: TRBV6-1
DNA: TGTGCCAGCAGTGAAGCGGACAGGTCTAAGTTCTTC
CDR3: CASSEADRSKFF

J: TRBJ1-3
D: TRBD1
size: few
V: TRBV4-2
DNA: TGTGCCAGCGCACCCTCTAAGGGACAGTTCGTCGACACCATATATTTT
CDR3: CASAPSKGQFVDTIYF

J: TRBJ2-5
D: TRBD2
size: -
V: TRBV5-1
DNA: TGCGCCAGCAGCTCGTTCCTAGCGGGAGAACGAGAGACCCAGTACTTC
CDR3: CASSSFLAGERETQYF

J: TRBJ2-1
D: TRBD2
size: -
V: TRBV7-6
DNA: TGTGCCAGCAGCTTAAGCTGGCGGGGGGACAATGAGCAGTTCTTC
CDR3: CASSLSWRGDNEQFF

J: TRBJ2-2
D: -
size: many
V: TRBV12-3/TRBV12-4
DNA: TGTGCCAGCAGGCGGACGAACACCGGGGAGCTGTTTTTT
CDR3: CASRRTNTGELFF

J: TRBJ2-3
D: -
size: few
V: TRBV9
DNA: TGTGCCAGCAGCCTCCTACAGGGCGCGCTGGAGGCAGATACGCAGTATTTT
CDR3: CASSLLQGALEADTQYF

J: TRBJ1-2
D: -
size: few
V: TRBV5-5
DNA: TGTGCCAGCAGCCCACGCGTCGGGGGCGCTAACTATGGCTACACCTTC
CDR3: CASSPRVGGANYGYTF

J: TRBJ1-2
D: -
size: -
V: TRBV6-5
DNA: TGTGCCAGCAGCGAGGGGGGGCATGGCTACACCTTC
CDR3: CASSEGGHGYTF

J: TRBJ2-2
D: -
size: -
V: TRBV20-1
DNA: TGCAGTGCTAGATCGCCGGGAGCTCCGAACACCGGGGAGCTGTTTTTT
CDR3: CSARSPGAPNTGELFF

J: TRBJ1-4
D: TRBD1
size: few
V: TRBV4-3
DNA: TGCGCCAGCAGCCAAGTTAAGGGGACAGGTGAAAAACTGTTTTTT
CDR3: CASSQVKGTGEKLFF